Below are 30 T cell receptor beta chains sequenced from a single sample in a study of T cell repertoires in cytomegalovirus infection. TCRdb processed the reads anew with MiXCR; each CDR3 protein has one entry. The repertoire includes 300,000 or so distinct CDR3 sequences, about 25% of them detected once, and 14% sits in the top ten. Material for sequencing was PBMCs. These TCRs come from a human donor in good health (CMV status not recorded). Some clones in this sample may be carry-over from other donors' samples.

The table lists this clonotype with a few counts. This chain links TRBV10-3 with TRBJ2-5; D remains unclear. The germline V and J ends were trimmed by 2 bases and 3 bases, with 7 bases remaining between them. Per germline, CDR1 ENHRY and CDR2 SYGVKD. The CDR3 covers 13 residues. CDR3 region: CAISEGIEETQYF. The CDR3 nucleotides are TGTGCCATCAGTGAGGGCATTGAAGAGACCCAGTACTTC.

The chain couples TRBV29-1 to TRBJ2-5; D may be TRBD1 or TRBD2 (5 bases each). Germline CDR1 reads SQVTM; CDR2 reads ANQGSEA. CDR3 length: 11 amino acids. The V and J ends lost 7 bases and 1 base respectively, with 7 bases between them. CDR3 residues: CSGGSQETQYF. CDR3 DNA: TGCAGCGGGGGGAGCCAAGAGACCCAGTACTTC.

This clonotype has only a few counts. The chain is built from TRBV5-6 and TRBJ2-1; D may correspond to TRBD1 or TRBD2 (5 bases each). The germline V gene has CDR1 SGHDT and CDR2 YYEEEE. The CDR3 length is 12 residues. Between the trimmed V and J ends, which lost 3 bases and 13 bases, there was a span of 14 bases. CDR3 in DNA: TGTGCCAGCAGCTCGGGACCTAACGTACAGTTCTTC. Its translation: CASSSGPNVQFF.

This clonotype was observed once. V and J are TRBV10-3 and TRBJ2-2; D could derive from TRBD1 or TRBD2 (6 bases each). CDR1 and CDR2 from the germline V gene are ENHRY and SYGVKD. This CDR3 has 15 amino acids. Trimming took 7 bases from V and 0 from J, leaving 12 bases between them. The CDR3 DNA reads TGTGCCATCAAGGGGGGCGGCGCGAACACCGGGGAGCTGTTTTTT. Protein product: CAIKGGGANTGELFF.

At least ten counts were recorded for this clonotype. The chain couples TRBV7-2 to TRBJ2-7, with 8 bases that match TRBD2. The germline gives CDR1 SGHTA, CDR2 FQGNSA. The trim removed 6 bases at V and 1 base at J, leaving 8 bases unmatched. This CDR3 region has 15 residues. The CDR3 reads CASSRKASGSYEQYF. DNA of the CDR3: TGTGCCAGCAGTCGAAAAGCTAGCGGGTCCTACGAGCAGTACTTC.

V and J are TRBV12-3 or TRBV12-4 and TRBJ1-5; D not resolved. V dropped 3 bases and J dropped 1 base, with 10 bases sitting between them. The CDR3 runs 15 residues. This CDR3 is CASSFFGNSNQPQHF. Written as DNA, the CDR3 is TGTGCCAGCAGTTTTTTCGGGAACAGCAATCAGCCCCAGCATTTT.

In this sample, this clonotype turned up many times. The chain has TRBV6-2 or TRBV6-3 and TRBJ2-7; perhaps D is TRBD1 or TRBD2 (5 bases each). Germline CDR1 MNHEY, CDR2 SVGEGT. V was clipped by 4 bases and J by 0 bases, with 10 bases between them. CDR3 size: 14 residues. The CDR3 DNA sequence: TGTGCCAGCAGTTTCGGGGACCCCTCCTACGAGCAGTACTTC. Translated: CASSFGDPSYEQYF.

This clonotype came up many times. This chain joins TRBV7-2 and TRBJ1-1, with TRBD1 matching over 9 bases. This CDR3 has 16 amino acids. The J segment lost 0 bases and the V segment lost 5 bases, leaving 7 bases of the junction unmatched. Germline CDR1 SGHTA, CDR2 FQGNSA. CDR3: CASSPGTGRVNTEAFF. The CDR3 DNA sequence: TGTGCCAGCAGCCCAGGGACAGGGAGGGTGAACACTGAAGCTTTCTTT.

Note on this clonotype: Because it lacks the conserved phenylalanine or tryptophan at the end, this CDR3 is likely a read error. The chain combines TRBV19 with TRBJ2-1, with TRBD2 matching over 8 bases. The CDR3 sequence is 15 residues long. Germline CDR1 LNHDA, CDR2 SQIVND (reference sequence). Trimming removed 2 bases from V and 0 bases from J; junction bases left unmatched: 0. The CDR3 DNA reads TGTGCCAGTAGTATAAGCGGGGGCTCCTACAATGAGCAGTTCATC. Its protein is CASSISGGSYNEQFI.

This clonotype was seen only a few times. The V gene is TRBV11-1, the J gene TRBJ2-5; the D is unclear. Germline loops: CDR1 SGHAT, CDR2 FQDESV (reference sequence). The CDR3 is 13 amino acids. V gave up 3 bases and J gave up 0 bases, with 5 bases separating them. The CDR3 DNA follows: TGTGCCAGCAGCTTTGGAAACCAAGAGACCCAGTACTTC. This encodes CASSFGNQETQYF.

This clonotype turned up a few times. The rearrangement uses TRBV7-3 and TRBJ1-6; D unclear. The CDR3 runs to 12 residues. The V gene's germline CDR1 is SGHTA and CDR2 FQGTGA. V lost 5 bases to trimming and J lost 14 bases, with 13 bases between them. CDR3 residues: CASSTMTGTLHF. The CDR3 coding sequence is TGTGCCAGCAGCACCATGACCGGCACCCTCCACTTT.

V gene TRBV28 combines with J gene TRBJ2-5, with TRBD1 matching over 8 bases. This CDR3 region has 14 residues. Germline trimming cut 3 bases from V and 4 bases from J; bases unmatched to any gene: 4. Germline V lookup: CDR1 MDHEN, CDR2 SYDVKM. The DNA of the CDR3 is TGTGCCAGCAGTTTCGGGGACAGGCCAGAGACCCAGTACTTC. Translated: CASSFGDRPETQYF.

This chain links TRBV5-1 with TRBJ2-7; 7 bases line up with TRBD1. There are 13 residues in the CDR3. V lost 9 bases and J lost 2; bases outside the gene matches: 8. Germline-derived CDR1 and CDR2 are SGHRS and YFSETQ. CDR3 bases: TGCGCCACCAAGACAGGGCCGACCTACGAGCAGTACTTC. Translation: CATKTGPTYEQYF.

The V gene is TRBV19, the J gene TRBJ1-4; TRBD1 is a possible D gene (6 bases). Looked up from germline, CDR1 is LNHDA and CDR2 is SQIVND (reference sequence). The CDR3 has 13 amino acids. The V end was cut by 4 bases, the J end by 7 bases, with 10 bases between. CDR3 protein: CASSTHRVEKLFF. The CDR3 DNA reads as TGTGCCAGTAGTACGCACAGGGTTGAAAAACTGTTTTTT.

This clonotype was picked up many times. The rearrangement links TRBV28 to TRBJ1-2; weak D call: TRBD1 (5 bases). The V gene lost 3 bases and the J gene lost 11 bases, with 13 bases spanning the gap. The CDR3 length is 12 residues. Per the germline V gene, CDR1 is MDHEN and CDR2 is SYDVKM. This chain's CDR3 is CASSFLVRDYTF. CDR3 nucleotides: TGTGCCAGCAGTTTCCTGGTCAGGGATTACACCTTC.

This clonotype showed up just a few times. V usage is TRBV27 and J usage is TRBJ2-2, with TRBD2 as a possible D gene (6 bases). The CDR3 is 14 residues long. Trimming shortened V by 5 bases and J by 4 bases, and 11 bases separated the two germline ends. Germline CDR1 and CDR2: MNHEY and SMNVEV (reference sequence). The CDR3 loop is CASSRLVPTGELFF. The CDR3 DNA follows: TGTGCCAGCAGTCGACTAGTCCCCACCGGGGAGCTGTTTTTT.

This clonotype was found a few times. The chain employs TRBV11-2 and TRBJ1-6; tentative D call: TRBD1 (5 bases). The V end was cut by 3 bases, the J end by 2 bases, with 11 bases between. Germline assignment: CDR1 SGHAT and CDR2 FQNNGV. This CDR3 is built from 16 residues. The DNA for the CDR3 is TGTGCCAGCAGCTTGGAGGGGAGGACCTATAATTCACCCCTCCACTTT. Translated: CASSLEGRTYNSPLHF.

This clonotype was recorded many times. This chain links TRBV7-2 with TRBJ2-1, with TRBD1 as a possible D gene (6 bases). The CDR3 consists of 14 residues. The V gene's germline CDR1 is SGHTA and CDR2 FQGNSA. Trimming took off 5 bases at V and 6 bases at J, with 14 bases between the two ends. DNA for the CDR3: TGTGCCAGCAGCCGAGGGGGATTGGGCAATGAGCAGTTCTTC. Translating gives CASSRGGLGNEQFF.

The chain is built from TRBV20-1 and TRBJ2-1, with 10 bases fitting TRBD1. The CDR3 contains 16 residues. With V trimmed by 3 bases and J by 0 bases, 5 bases remained unmatched. The germline CDR1 and CDR2 sequences are DFQATT and SNEGSKA (reference sequence). The chain's CDR3 is CSARTGGWGSYNEQFF. CDR3 nucleotides: TGCAGTGCTAGGACAGGGGGCTGGGGCTCCTACAATGAGCAGTTCTTC.

This clonotype was recorded many times. The gene calls are TRBV7-2 and TRBJ1-1, with D hard to call. Trimming took 1 base from V and 5 from J, leaving 14 bases between them. CDR3 length: 15 residues. Germline V gene data show CDR1 as SGHTA and CDR2 as FQGNSA. CDR3 residues: CASSLVSGLGTEAFF. The CDR3 DNA is TGTGCCAGCAGCTTAGTATCTGGGTTAGGGACTGAAGCTTTCTTT.

The V call is TRBV5-1, the J call TRBJ1-2; D gene ambiguous. V lost 3 bases to trimming and J lost 3 bases, with 6 bases between them. This CDR3 region has 12 residues. The germline V gene encodes CDR1 SGHRS and CDR2 YFSETQ. CDR3: CASSSEDYGYTF. The CDR3 bases are TGCGCCAGCAGCTCGGAGGACTATGGCTACACCTTC.

The chain has TRBV5-1 and TRBJ2-7; D is unresolved. CDR1 and CDR2 from the germline V gene are SGHRS and YFSETQ. Trimming shortened V by 0 bases and J by 0 bases, and 10 bases separated the two germline ends. CDR3 length: 15 amino acids. In nucleotides, the CDR3 is TGCGCCAGCAGCTTGGAGGCAGTTAGCTCCTACGAGCAGTACTTC. Residues: CASSLEAVSSYEQYF. The full variable domain, in which reference TRBV5-1 and TRBJ2-7 provide the parts outside the CDR3, is KAGVTQTPRYLIKTRGQQVTLSCSPISGHRSVSWYQQTPGQGLQFLFEYFSETQRNKGNFPGRFSGRQFSNSRSEMNVSTLELGDSALYLCASSLEAVSSYEQYFGPGTRLTVT.

This clonotype was recorded at least ten times. The chain carries TRBV7-2 and TRBJ2-6; D not resolved. Per the germline V gene, CDR1 is SGHTA and CDR2 is FQGNSA. V lost 5 bases, J lost 0 bases, and 14 bases lay in between. The CDR3 is 17 residues long. The CDR3 loop is CASSLEATVSGANVLTF. The DNA of the CDR3 is TGTGCCAGCAGCCTGGAAGCAACCGTCTCTGGGGCCAACGTCCTGACTTTC.

The chain carries TRBV28 and TRBJ2-7; D may correspond to TRBD1 or TRBD2 (5 bases each). The CDR3 has 15 amino acids. Germline V CDR1 and CDR2: MDHEN, SYDVKM. Trimming shortened V by 5 bases and J by 1 base, and 15 bases separated the two germline ends. The CDR3 DNA is TGTGCCAGCAGTCCCGGGACCGACGTTTCCTACGAGCAGTACTTC. It yields the protein CASSPGTDVSYEQYF.

The chain employs TRBV28 and TRBJ1-5; the D gene is possibly TRBD1 (6 bases). The CDR3 runs 14 residues. V was pared by 9 bases and J by 0 bases, with 12 bases between. CDR1 MDHEN and CDR2 SYDVKM come from the germline V gene. CDR3 nucleotides: TGTGCCAGTGAGGGGGGGGGTAGCAATCAGCCCCAGCATTTT. Protein sequence: CASEGGGSNQPQHF.

The CDR3 sequence: CASSLGWADNQPQHF. Here the CDR3 DNA reads TGTGCCAGCAGCTTAGGTTGGGCAGACAATCAGCCCCAGCATTTT. The rearrangement links TRBV7-9 to TRBJ1-5; D not certain. Trimming removed 1 base at V and 3 bases at J, with 10 bases between. In germline, CDR1 is SEHNR, CDR2 FQNEAQ (reference sequence). The CDR3 has 15 amino acids.

This clonotype was counted only a few times. The V call is TRBV7-2, the J call TRBJ1-5; TRBD1 might be the D (6 bases). CDR1 is SGHTA and CDR2 is FQGNSA in the germline V gene. CDR3 length: 15 amino acids. The germline V and J ends were trimmed by 4 bases and 7 bases, with 17 bases remaining between them. As DNA, the CDR3 is TGTGCCAGCAGCTCCTGGGACACTACTATGCAGCCCCAGCATTTT. Its protein product is CASSSWDTTMQPQHF. Full variable domain (outside the CDR3, taken from reference TRBV7-2 and TRBJ1-5): GAGVSQSPSNKVTEKGKDVELRCDPISGHTALYWYRQSLGQGLEFLIYFQGNSAPDKSGLPSDRFSAERTGGSVSTLTIQRTQQEDSAVYLCASSSWDTTMQPQHFGDGTRLSIL.

In this sample, this clonotype turned up a few times. This chain links TRBV2 with TRBJ2-6; TRBD1 aligns across 8 bases. The CDR3 runs to 17 residues. V was clipped by 8 bases and J by 0 bases; unmatched bases: 9. Germline V lookup: CDR1 SNHLY, CDR2 FYNNEI. CDR3 DNA: TGTGCCAGCGGGAAGACAGGGGCCAGCTCTGGGGCCAACGTCCTGACTTTC. Translated: CASGKTGASSGANVLTF.

The CDR3 here is CAISEIANYGYTF. Here the CDR3 DNA reads TGTGCCATCAGTGAGATCGCTAACTATGGCTACACCTTC. The J gene is TRBJ1-2, the V gene TRBV10-3, with D unclear. Germline lookup yields CDR1 ENHRY and CDR2 SYGVKD. The CDR3 runs to 13 residues. V lost 2 bases, J lost 0 bases, and 4 bases lay in between.

This clonotype was counted once. As DNA, the CDR3 is TGCAGTGCTAGAGATCTTTTGGGGGCTCAGTTCTTC. Encoded protein: CSARDLLGAQFF. The V and J genes are TRBV20-1 and TRBJ2-1, with D maybe TRBD1 (6 bases). The CDR3 covers 12 residues. Trimming removed 0 bases from V and 13 bases from J, with 13 bases in between. Germline CDR1 is DFQATT and CDR2 is SNEGSKA (reference sequence).